This T cell receptor beta chain was sequenced during a study of blood T cell repertoires in COVID-19. Participants' reported clinical history set cohort assignment. The CDR3 spans 14 residues. In germline, CDR1 is LGHDT, CDR2 YNNKEL (reference sequence). V gave up 6 bases and J gave up 3 bases; unmatched junction bases: 8. Only in-frame clones appear in the TCRdb table, and some are missing; sequencing was by immunoSEQ multiplex PCR. Of approximately 230,000 clones listed, 75% to 90% were seen once; the top ten hold around 6%. The chain recombines TRBV3-1 (or the pseudogene TRBV3-2) with TRBJ2-7; the match to TRBD2 covers 7 bases. The sample comprised PBMCs or T cells enriched from blood (not recorded which). This TCR came from a woman between 25 and 40 years old with acute COVID-19. CDR3 sequence: CASSLPGGSYEQYF. CDR3 DNA: TGTGCCAGCAGTCTGCCGGGGGGTAGCTACGAGCAGTACTTC.